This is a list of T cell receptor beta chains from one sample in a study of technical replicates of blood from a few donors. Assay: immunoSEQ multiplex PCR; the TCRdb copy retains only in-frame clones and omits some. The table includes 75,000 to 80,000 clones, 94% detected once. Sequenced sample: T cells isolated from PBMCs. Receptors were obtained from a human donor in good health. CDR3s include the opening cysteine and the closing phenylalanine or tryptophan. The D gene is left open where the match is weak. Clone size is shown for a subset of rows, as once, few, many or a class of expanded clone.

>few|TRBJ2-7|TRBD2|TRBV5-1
CASSNGLAGEQYF
TGCGCCAGCAGCAACGGACTAGCTGGGGAGCAGTACTTC
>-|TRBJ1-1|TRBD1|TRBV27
CASSDRDRGPTEAFF
TGTGCCAGCAGTGACCGGGACAGGGGGCCCACTGAAGCTTTCTTT
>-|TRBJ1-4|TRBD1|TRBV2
CASSPGTGGEKLFF
TGTGCCAGCAGTCCCGGGACAGGGGGTGAAAAACTGTTTTTT
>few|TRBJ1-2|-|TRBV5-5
CASSLARADYGYTF
TGTGCCAGCAGCTTGGCCAGGGCGGACTATGGCTACACCTTC
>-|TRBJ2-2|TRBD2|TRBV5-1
CASSFSGSNTGELFF
TGCGCCAGCAGCTTTAGCGGGAGTAACACCGGGGAGCTGTTTTTT
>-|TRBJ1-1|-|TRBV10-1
CASSESGPPGTEAFF
TGCGCCAGCAGTGAGTCAGGCCCCCCGGGCACTGAAGCTTTCTTT
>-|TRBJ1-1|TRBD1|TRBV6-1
CASSEALYPGGKTEAFF
TGTGCCAGCAGTGAAGCGCTTTATCCAGGGGGTAAAACTGAAGCTTTCTTT
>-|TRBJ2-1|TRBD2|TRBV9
CASSVEPDLISGLARYNEQFF
TGTGCCAGCAGCGTAGAACCTGACTTAATATCGGGACTAGCAAGATACAATGAGCAGTTCTTC
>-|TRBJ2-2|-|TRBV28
CASLRSENTGELFF
TGTGCCAGCCTGAGGTCAGAAAACACCGGGGAGCTGTTTTTT
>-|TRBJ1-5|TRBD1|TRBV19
CASSIGQVNQPQHF
TGTGCCAGTAGTATCGGACAGGTAAATCAGCCCCAGCATTTT
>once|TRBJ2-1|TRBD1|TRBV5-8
CASSLYTYRGRNEQFF
TGTGCCAGCAGCTTGTATACGTACAGGGGGCGGAACGAGCAGTTCTTC
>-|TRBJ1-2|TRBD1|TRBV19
CASSQPGGGYGYTF
TGTGCCAGTAGTCAGCCAGGGGGAGGCTATGGCTACACCTTC
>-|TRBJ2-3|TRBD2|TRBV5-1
CASSLPGLAGVRTDTQYF
TGCGCCAGCAGCTTGCCGGGACTAGCGGGAGTCAGAACAGATACGCAGTATTTT
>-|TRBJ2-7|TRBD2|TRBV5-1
CASSSLRETGGYEQYF
TGCGCCAGCAGCTCCCTCCGTGAGACGGGAGGGTACGAGCAGTACTTC
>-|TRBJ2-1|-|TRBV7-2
CASSFSSYNEQFF
TGTGCCAGCAGCTTTAGCTCCTACAATGAGCAGTTCTTC
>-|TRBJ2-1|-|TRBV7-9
CASSLGAFSSYNEQFF
TGTGCCAGCAGCTTAGGGGCCTTCTCCTCCTACAATGAGCAGTTCTTC
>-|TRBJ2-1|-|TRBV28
CASSSVLAFGQNEQFF
TGTGCCAGCAGCTCCGTACTAGCTTTTGGACAAAATGAGCAGTTCTTC
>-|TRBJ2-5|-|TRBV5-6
CASSLLAGGQETQYF
TGTGCCAGCAGCTTGCTTGCGGGTGGACAAGAGACCCAGTACTTC
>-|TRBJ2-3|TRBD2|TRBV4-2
CASSLWRETDTQYF
TGTGCCAGCAGTCTGTGGCGGGAGACAGATACGCAGTATTTT
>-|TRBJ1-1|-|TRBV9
CASSPGEPGAFF
TGTGCCAGCAGCCCGGGAGAACCTGGAGCTTTCTTT
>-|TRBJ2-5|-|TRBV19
CASSIGLRQETQYF
TGTGCCAGTAGTATTGGTCTCCGGCAAGAGACCCAGTACTTC
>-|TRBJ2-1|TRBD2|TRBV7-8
CASSSYRIAGYNEQFF
TGTGCCAGCAGCTCCTATCGTATAGCGGGGTACAATGAGCAGTTCTTC
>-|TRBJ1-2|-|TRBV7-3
CASSPLGGSYGYTF
TGTGCCAGCAGCCCGCTGGGGGGGAGTTATGGCTACACCTTC
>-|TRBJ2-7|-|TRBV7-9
CASSLVGRWAEQYF
TGTGCCAGCAGCTTGGTTGGAAGATGGGCCGAGCAGTACTTC
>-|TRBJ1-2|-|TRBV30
CAWTQGPFYGYTF
TGTGCCTGGACACAGGGCCCTTTTTATGGCTACACCTTC
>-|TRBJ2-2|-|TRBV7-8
CASSESEFTGELFF
TGTGCCAGCAGCGAAAGCGAGTTCACCGGGGAGCTGTTTTTT
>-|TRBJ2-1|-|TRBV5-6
CASSPLLFSYNEQFF
TGTGCCAGCAGCCCCCTTCTATTTTCCTACAATGAGCAGTTCTTC
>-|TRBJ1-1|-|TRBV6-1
CASSPRGAAFF
TGTGCCAGCAGTCCCCGCGGGGCAGCTTTCTTT
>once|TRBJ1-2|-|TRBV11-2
CASSPDRNNYGYTF
TGTGCCAGCAGCCCGGACAGAAATAACTATGGCTACACCTTC
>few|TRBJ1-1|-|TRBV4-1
CASSLRGQGTEAFF
TGCGCCAGCAGCCTCAGGGGCCAGGGGACTGAAGCTTTCTTT
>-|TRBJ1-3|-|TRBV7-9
CASSLSSNSGNTIYF
TGTGCCAGCAGCTTGAGTTCCAACTCTGGAAACACCATATATTTT
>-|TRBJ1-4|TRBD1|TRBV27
CASRTGGGGEKLFF
TGTGCCAGCAGGACAGGGGGCGGCGGTGAAAAACTGTTTTTT
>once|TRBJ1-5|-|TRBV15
CATSRAQNQPQHF
TGTGCCACCAGCAGAGCACAGAATCAGCCCCAGCATTTT
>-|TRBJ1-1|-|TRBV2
CASMTINTEAFF
TGTGCCAGCATGACAATAAACACTGAAGCTTTCTTT
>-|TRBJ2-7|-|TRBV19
CASSMSLSGPAYEQYF
TGTGCCAGTAGTATGTCACTAAGCGGGCCAGCCTACGAGCAGTACTTC
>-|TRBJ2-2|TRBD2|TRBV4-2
CASSQEASGIYTGELFF
TGTGCCAGCAGCCAAGAGGCTAGCGGGATTTACACCGGGGAGCTGTTTTTT
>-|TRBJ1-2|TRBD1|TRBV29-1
CSVERALTGGDYGYTF
TGCAGCGTTGAACGCGCCCTAACAGGGGGCGACTATGGCTACACCTTC
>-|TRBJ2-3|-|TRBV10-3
CAISESNVILNTQYF
TGTGCCATCAGTGAGTCGAACGTAATCCTAAATACGCAGTATTTT
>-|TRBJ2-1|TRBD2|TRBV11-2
CASSLGGSSYNEQFF
TGTGCCAGCAGCTTGGGGGGGAGCTCCTACAATGAGCAGTTCTTC
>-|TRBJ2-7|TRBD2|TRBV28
CASSPAGESRYEQYF
TGTGCCAGCAGTCCCGCGGGAGAATCCCGCTACGAGCAGTACTTC
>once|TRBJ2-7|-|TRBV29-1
CSVEAGRNYEQYF
TGCAGCGTTGAAGCAGGGAGGAACTACGAGCAGTACTTC
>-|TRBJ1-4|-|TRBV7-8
CASRSSRTDYEKLFF
TGTGCCAGCAGATCTAGTAGAACTGACTATGAAAAACTGTTTTTT
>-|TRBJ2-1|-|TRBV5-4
CASSHESGSGYEQFF
TGTGCCAGCAGCCACGAGAGCGGGTCTGGGTATGAGCAGTTCTTC
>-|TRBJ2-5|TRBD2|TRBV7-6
CASSLGELALGETQYF
TGTGCCAGCAGCTTAGGAGAACTAGCGCTGGGAGAGACCCAGTACTTC
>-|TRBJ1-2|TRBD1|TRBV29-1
CSVTSTGVGGYTF
TGCAGCGTTACTTCTACAGGGGTCGGTGGCTACACCTTC
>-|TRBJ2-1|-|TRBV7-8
CASSLGGEAGEQFF
TGTGCCAGCAGCTTAGGGGGGGAGGCGGGCGAGCAGTTCTTC
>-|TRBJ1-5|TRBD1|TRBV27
CASSWGQGSNQPQHF
TGTGCCAGCAGTTGGGGACAGGGCAGCAATCAGCCCCAGCATTTT
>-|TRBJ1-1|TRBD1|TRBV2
CATGTGDKAFF
TGTGCCACCGGGACAGGGGATAAAGCTTTCTTT
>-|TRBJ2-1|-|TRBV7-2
CASSSGDWYYNEQFF
TGTGCCAGCAGCTCGGGAGACTGGTATTACAATGAGCAGTTCTTC
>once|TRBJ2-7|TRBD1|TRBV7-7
CASSLGTGSAYEQYF
TGTGCCAGCAGCTTGGGGACAGGGTCTGCCTACGAGCAGTACTTC
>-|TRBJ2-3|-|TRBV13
CASSRTQKRGSTDTQYF
TGTGCCAGCAGCCGCACCCAAAAAAGGGGGAGCACAGATACGCAGTATTTT
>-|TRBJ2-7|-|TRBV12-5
CASGSPYEQYF
TGTGCTAGTGGTTCCCCTTACGAGCAGTACTTC